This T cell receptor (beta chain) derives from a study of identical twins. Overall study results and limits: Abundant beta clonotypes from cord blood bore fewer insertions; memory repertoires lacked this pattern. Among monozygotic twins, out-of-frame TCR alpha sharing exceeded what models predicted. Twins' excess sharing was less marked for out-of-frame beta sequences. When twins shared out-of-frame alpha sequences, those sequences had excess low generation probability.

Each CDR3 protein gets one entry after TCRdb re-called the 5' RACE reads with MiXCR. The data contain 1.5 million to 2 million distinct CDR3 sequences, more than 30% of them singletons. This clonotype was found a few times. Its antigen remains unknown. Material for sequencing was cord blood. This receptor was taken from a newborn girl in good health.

The CDR3 coding sequence is TGTGCCAGCAGCAAAGGAACACCGAGCTCCTACAATGAGCAGTTCTTC. As protein: CASSKGTPSSYNEQFF. The chain recombines TRBV21-1 with TRBJ2-1. TRBV21-1 is assigned pseudogene status. The CDR3 has 16 residues.